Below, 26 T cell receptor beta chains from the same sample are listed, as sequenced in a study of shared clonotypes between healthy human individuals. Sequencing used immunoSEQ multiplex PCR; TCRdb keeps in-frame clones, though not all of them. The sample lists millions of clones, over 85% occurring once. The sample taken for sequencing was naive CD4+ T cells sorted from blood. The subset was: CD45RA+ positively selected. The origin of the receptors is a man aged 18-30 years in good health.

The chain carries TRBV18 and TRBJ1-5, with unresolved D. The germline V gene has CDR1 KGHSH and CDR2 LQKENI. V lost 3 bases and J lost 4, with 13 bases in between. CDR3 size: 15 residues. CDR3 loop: CASSPGSLENQPQHF. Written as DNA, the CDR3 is TGTGCCAGCTCACCGGGGAGTTTGGAGAATCAGCCCCAGCATTTT.

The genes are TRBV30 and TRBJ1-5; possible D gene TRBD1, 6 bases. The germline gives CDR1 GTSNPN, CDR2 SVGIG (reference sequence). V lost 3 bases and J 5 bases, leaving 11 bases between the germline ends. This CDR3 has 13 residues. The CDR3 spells CAWRAGAHQPQHF. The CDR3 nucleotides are TGTGCCTGGAGGGCAGGGGCCCATCAGCCCCAGCATTTT.

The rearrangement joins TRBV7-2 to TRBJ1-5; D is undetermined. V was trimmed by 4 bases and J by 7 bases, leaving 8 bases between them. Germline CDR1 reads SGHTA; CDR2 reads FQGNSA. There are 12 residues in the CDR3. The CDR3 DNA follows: TGTGCCAGCAGCTCCCCCGGCCAGCCCCAGCATTTT. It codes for CASSSPGQPQHF. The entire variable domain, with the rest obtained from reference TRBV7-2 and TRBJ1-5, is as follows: GAGVSQSPSNKVTEKGKDVELRCDPISGHTALYWYRQSLGQGLEFLIYFQGNSAPDKSGLPSDRFSAERTGGSVSTLTIQRTQQEDSAVYLCASSSPGQPQHFGDGTRLSIL.

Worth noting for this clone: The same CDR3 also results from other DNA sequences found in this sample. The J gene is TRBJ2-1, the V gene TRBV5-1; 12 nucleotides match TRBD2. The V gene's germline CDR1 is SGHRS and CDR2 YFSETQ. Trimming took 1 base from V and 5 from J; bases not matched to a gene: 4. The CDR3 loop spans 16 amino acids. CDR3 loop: CASSLPSGGAHNEQFF. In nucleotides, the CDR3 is TGCGCCAGCAGCTTGCCTAGCGGGGGGGCGCACAATGAGCAGTTCTTC.

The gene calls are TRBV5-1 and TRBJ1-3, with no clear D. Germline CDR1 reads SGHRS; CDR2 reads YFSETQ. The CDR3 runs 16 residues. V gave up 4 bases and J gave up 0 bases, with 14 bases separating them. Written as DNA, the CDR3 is TGCGCCAGCAGCCCCGAGGGCGGGTCCTCTGGAAACACCATATATTTT. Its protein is CASSPEGGSSGNTIYF. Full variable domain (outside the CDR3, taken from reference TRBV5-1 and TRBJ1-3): KAGVTQTPRYLIKTRGQQVTLSCSPISGHRSVSWYQQTPGQGLQFLFEYFSETQRNKGNFPGRFSGRQFSNSRSEMNVSTLELGDSALYLCASSPEGGSSGNTIYFGEGSWLTVV.

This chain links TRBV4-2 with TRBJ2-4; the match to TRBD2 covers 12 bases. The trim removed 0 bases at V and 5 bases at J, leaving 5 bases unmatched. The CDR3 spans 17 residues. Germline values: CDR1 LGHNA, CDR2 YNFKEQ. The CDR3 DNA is TGTGCCAGCAGCCAAGACTCTCCTAGCGGGGGGGAAAACATTCAGTACTTC. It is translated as CASSQDSPSGGENIQYF.

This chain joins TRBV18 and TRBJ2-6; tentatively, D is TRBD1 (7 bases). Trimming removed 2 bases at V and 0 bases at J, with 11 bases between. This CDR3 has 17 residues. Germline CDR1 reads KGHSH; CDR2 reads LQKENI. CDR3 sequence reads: CASSPARGDSGANVLTF. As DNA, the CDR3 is TGTGCCAGCTCACCAGCCAGGGGGGACTCTGGGGCCAACGTCCTGACTTTC.

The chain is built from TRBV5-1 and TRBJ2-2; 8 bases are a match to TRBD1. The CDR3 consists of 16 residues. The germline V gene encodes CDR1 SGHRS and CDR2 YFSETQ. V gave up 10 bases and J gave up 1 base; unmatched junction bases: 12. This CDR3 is CAGSRGTGENTGELFF. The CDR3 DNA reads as TGCGCCGGATCTAGGGGGACAGGCGAGAACACCGGGGAGCTGTTTTTT.

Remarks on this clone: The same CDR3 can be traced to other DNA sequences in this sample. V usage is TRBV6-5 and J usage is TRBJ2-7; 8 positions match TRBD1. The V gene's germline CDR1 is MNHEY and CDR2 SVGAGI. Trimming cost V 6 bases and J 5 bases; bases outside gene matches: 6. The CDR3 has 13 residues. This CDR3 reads CASSRGQGHEQYF. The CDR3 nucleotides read TGTGCCAGCAGCCGCGGACAGGGCCACGAGCAGTACTTC.

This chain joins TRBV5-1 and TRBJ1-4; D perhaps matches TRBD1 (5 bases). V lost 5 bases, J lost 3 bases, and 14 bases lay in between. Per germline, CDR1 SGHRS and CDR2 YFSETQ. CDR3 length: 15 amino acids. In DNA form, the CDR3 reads TGCGCCAGCAGAGGGAACACAGGCCCTAATGAAAAACTGTTTTTT. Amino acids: CASRGNTGPNEKLFF.

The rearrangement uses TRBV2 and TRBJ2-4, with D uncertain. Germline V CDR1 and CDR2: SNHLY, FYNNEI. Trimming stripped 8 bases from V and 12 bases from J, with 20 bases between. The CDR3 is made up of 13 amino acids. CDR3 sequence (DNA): TGTGCCAGCTGGGCTGCCCGGAGTCCCGGTCAGTACTTC. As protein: CASWAARSPGQYF.

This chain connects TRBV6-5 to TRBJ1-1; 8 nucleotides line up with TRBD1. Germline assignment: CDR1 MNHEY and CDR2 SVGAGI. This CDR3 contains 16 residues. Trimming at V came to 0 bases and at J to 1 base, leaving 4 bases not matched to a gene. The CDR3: CASSYSRTGPNTEAFF. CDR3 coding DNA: TGTGCCAGCAGTTACTCCAGGACAGGGCCGAACACTGAAGCTTTCTTT.

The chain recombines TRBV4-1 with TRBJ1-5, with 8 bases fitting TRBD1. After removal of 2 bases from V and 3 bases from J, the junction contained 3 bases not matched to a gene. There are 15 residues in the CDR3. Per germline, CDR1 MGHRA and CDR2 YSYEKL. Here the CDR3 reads CASSQKDRVNQPQHF. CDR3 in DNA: TGCGCCAGCAGCCAAAAGGACAGGGTCAATCAGCCCCAGCATTTT.

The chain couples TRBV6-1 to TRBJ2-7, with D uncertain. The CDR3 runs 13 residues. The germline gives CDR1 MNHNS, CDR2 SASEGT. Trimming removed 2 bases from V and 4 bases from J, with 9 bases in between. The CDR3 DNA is TGTGCCAGCAGTGAATGGGGATTGTACGAGCAGTACTTC. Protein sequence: CASSEWGLYEQYF.

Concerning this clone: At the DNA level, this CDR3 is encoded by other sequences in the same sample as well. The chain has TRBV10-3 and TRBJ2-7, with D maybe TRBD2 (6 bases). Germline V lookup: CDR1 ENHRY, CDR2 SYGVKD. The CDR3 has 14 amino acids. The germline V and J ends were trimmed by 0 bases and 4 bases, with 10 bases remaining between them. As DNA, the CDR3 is TGTGCCATCAGTGAGTCCGGGACTCCATACGAGCAGTACTTC. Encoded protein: CAISESGTPYEQYF.

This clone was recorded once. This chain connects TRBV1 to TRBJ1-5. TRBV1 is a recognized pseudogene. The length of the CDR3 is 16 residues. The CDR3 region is CTSSQMGEGSNQPQHF. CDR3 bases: TGCACCAGCAGTCAGATGGGGGAGGGTAGCAATCAGCCCCAGCATTTT.

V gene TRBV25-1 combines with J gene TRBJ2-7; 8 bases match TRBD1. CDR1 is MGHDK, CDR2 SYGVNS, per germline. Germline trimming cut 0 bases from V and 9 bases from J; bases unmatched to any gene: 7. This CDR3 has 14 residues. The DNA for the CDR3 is TGTGCCAGCAGTGAATATGAGGCAGGGGGCGGGCAGTACTTC. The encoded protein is CASSEYEAGGGQYF.

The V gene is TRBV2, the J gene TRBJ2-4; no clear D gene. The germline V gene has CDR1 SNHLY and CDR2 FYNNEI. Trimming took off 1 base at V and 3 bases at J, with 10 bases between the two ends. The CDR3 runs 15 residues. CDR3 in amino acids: CASSEGEGGKNIQYF. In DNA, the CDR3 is TGTGCCAGCAGTGAAGGCGAAGGCGGCAAAAACATTCAGTACTTC. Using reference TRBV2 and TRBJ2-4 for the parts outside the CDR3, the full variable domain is EPEVTQTPSHQVTQMGQEVILRCVPISNHLYFYWYRQILGQKVEFLVSFYNNEISEKSEIFDDQFSVERPDGSNFTLKIRSTKLEDSAMYFCASSEGEGGKNIQYFGAGTRLSVL.

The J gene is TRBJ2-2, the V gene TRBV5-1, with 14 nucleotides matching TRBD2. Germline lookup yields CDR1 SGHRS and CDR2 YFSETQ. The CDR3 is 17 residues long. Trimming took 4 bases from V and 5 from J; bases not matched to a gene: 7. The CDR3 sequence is CASSQTSGRAGTGELFF. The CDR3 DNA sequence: TGCGCCAGCAGCCAGACTAGCGGGAGGGCCGGAACCGGGGAGCTGTTTTTT.

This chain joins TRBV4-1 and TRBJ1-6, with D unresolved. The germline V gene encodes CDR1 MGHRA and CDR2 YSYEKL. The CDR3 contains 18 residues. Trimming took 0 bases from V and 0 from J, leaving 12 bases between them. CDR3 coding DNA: TGCGCCAGCAGCCAAGACCCAGGAGGCCTCTCCTATAATTCACCCCTCCACTTT. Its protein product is CASSQDPGGLSYNSPLHF.

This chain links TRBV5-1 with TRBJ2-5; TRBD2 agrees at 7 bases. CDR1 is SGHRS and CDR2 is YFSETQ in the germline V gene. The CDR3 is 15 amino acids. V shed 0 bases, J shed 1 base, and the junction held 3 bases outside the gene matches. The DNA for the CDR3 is TGCGCCAGCAGCTTGGGCGGGGGACTCCAAGAGACCCAGTACTTC. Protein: CASSLGGGLQETQYF.

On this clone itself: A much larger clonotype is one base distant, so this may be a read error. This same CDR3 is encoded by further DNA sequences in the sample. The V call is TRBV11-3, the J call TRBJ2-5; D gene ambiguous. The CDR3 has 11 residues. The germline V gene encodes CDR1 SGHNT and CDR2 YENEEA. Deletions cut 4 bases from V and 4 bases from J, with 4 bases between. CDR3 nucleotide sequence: TGTGCCAGCAGCTCAGGAGAGACCCAGTACTTC. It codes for CASSSGETQYF. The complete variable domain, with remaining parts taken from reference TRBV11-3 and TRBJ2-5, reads EAGVVQSPRYKIIEKKQPVAFWCNPISGHNTLYWYLQNLGQGPELLIRYENEEAVDDSQLPKDRFSAERLKGVDSTLKIQPAELGDSAVYLCASSSGETQYFGPGTRLLVL.

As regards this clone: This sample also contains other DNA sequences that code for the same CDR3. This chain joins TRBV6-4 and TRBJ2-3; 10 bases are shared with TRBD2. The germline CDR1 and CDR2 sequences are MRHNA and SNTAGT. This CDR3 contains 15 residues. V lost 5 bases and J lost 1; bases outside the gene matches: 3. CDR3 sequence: CASSPLAGGTDTQYF. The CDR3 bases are TGTGCCAGCAGTCCCCTAGCGGGGGGCACAGATACGCAGTATTTT.

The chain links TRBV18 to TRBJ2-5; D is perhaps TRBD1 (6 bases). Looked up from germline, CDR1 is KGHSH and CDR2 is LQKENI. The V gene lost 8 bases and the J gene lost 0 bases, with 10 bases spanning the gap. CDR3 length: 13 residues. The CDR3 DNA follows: TGTGCCAGCCATGGACAGAACCAAGAGACCCAGTACTTC. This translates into CASHGQNQETQYF.

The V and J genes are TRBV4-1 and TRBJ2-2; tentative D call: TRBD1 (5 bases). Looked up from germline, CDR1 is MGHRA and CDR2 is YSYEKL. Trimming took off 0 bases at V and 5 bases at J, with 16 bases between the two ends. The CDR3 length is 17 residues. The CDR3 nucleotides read TGCGCCAGCAGCCAAGATCTCATGGGGCGCAGAACCGGGGAGCTGTTTTTT. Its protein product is CASSQDLMGRRTGELFF.

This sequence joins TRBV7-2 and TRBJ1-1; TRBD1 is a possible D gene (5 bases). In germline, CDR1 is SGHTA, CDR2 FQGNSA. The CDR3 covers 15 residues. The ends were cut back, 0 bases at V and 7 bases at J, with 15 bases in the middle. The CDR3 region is CASSLAPGPADEAFF. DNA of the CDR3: TGTGCCAGCAGCTTAGCACCGGGACCTGCAGATGAAGCTTTCTTT.